This T cell receptor beta chain was obtained from a study of blood T cell repertoires in COVID-19 (dated by TCRdb to 2018 to 2020). Context from the whole study: Collaborator samples came from the United States, Italy and Spain and covered acute and convalescent phases of COVID-19. Samples were obtained from the ongoing ImmuneRACE study (first 160 participants) and from over a thousand subjects provided by 6 global collaborators. The prospective study material was composed of cDNA or gDNA derived from T cells, B-cell-depleted T cells, or PBMCs. A freely available public database, intended as a resource for researchers studying the immune response to SARS-CoV-2, is where the repertoires were released. Subjects who had been exposed to COVID-19, were actively infected with it, or had recovered from it provided the deeply sampled blood TCRbeta repertoires that made up the dataset. Nearly every sample came with metadata listing a de-identified subject ID, COVID-19 status, age in years and sex. Where HLA class I and class II types were available, the types were taken from metadata supplied by the sample provider, not from assay-based typing.

CDR1 SNHLY and CDR2 FYNNEI were looked up in the germline V gene. V ends up 4 bases short and J 4 bases short, with an unmatched junction base count of 6. Inclusive of the bounding cysteine and phenylalanine, the CDR3 is 14 residues long. The entry retains the CDR3 DNA only, 42 bases that are in frame from base 1. TCRbeta CDR3 regions were amplified from genomic DNA using the immunoSEQ Assay, a bias-controlled multiplex PCR. Processing in the source paper ran as follows. Nucleated cell counts per sample were estimated from amplification of reference gene primers within the assay. To quantify the absolute abundance of each unique TCRbeta CDR3 rearrangement, sequence reads were collapsed and filtered. For each sample, productive Simpson clonality was calculated as the square root of Simpson's diversity index over productive rearrangements. TCRdb limited this immuneACCESS table to in-frame rearrangements with V and J called. A share of clones is missing; checked studies link under half to unresolved V genes, and the rest is unexplained. Clonal size and the V and J genes are those of that table, whereas D and trimming came from the DNA. This sample is represented by tens of thousands of clones; roughly 80% of them were singletons. The ten largest clones take up over 25% of the sample.

Details on this clone: The clone's antigen remains unknown. No base-level quality is on record; no much larger clone is a single base apart.

Collaborating institutions collected whole blood in K2EDTA tubes following their own protocols. Collaborator samples were shipped for TCRbeta analysis as frozen whole blood, isolated PBMCs, or DNA extracted from either sample type. What the work shows at the level of the full study, not this receptor alone: Clinical and demographic metadata were provided uncurated, with the amount varying by source and participant.

The TCR sequence derives from a man aged 65 to 85 with acute or convalescent COVID-19. The material sequenced was peripheral blood. The V gene is TRBV2 and the J gene is TRBJ1-1, with TRBD1 matching 7 junction bases. The nucleotide sequence is TGTGCCAGCAGTGGGAACAGGGACAGCACTGAAGCTTTCTTT. It encodes CASSGNRDSTEAFF.